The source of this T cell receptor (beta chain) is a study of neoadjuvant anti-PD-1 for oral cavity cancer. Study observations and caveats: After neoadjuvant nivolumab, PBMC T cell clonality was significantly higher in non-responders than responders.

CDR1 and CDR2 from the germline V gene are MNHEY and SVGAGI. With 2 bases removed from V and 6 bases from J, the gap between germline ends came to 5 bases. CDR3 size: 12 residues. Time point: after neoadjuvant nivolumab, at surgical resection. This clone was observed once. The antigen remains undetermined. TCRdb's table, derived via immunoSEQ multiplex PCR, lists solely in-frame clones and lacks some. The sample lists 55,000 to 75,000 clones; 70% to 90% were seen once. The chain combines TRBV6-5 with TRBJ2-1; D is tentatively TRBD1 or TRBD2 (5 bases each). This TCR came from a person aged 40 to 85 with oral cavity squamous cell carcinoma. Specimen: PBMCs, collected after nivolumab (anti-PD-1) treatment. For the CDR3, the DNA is TGTGCCAGCAGTTACGGGGGCAATGAGCAGTTCTTC. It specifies CASSYGGNEQFF.